This T cell receptor (beta chain) was found in a study of blood T cell repertoires in COVID-19. The CDR3 is 16 residues long. J gave up 0 bases and V 4 bases, and 3 bases lay outside the gene matches. Germline values: CDR1 LNHDA, CDR2 SQIVND (reference sequence). Generated by immunoSEQ multiplex PCR, the TCRdb table keeps only in-frame clones and is missing some. Here the sample spans more than 110,000 clones, 70% to 80% being singletons. This receptor was taken from a woman over 75 with active or convalescent COVID-19. The chain is built from TRBV19 and TRBJ1-4, with 9 bases that match TRBD1. Material for sequencing was peripheral blood. CDR3 coding DNA: TGTGCCAGTAGTAACCGACAGGGGGCAACTAATGAAAAACTGTTTTTT. This translates into CASSNRQGATNEKLFF.